A few counts support the clone carrying this T cell receptor (beta chain). The antigen is undetermined. This entry is derived from a study of T cells after yellow fever vaccination. The CDR3 covers 16 residues. V lost 5 bases to trimming and J lost 0 bases, with 14 bases between them. Germline values: CDR1 LGHDT, CDR2 YNNKEL (reference sequence). Points from the study as a whole: Weaker overall, the secondary response nonetheless peaked faster (day 5 versus 15). Abundant clonotypes from the bulk population could contaminate FACS-sorted repertoires.

TCRdb redid the calling of the 5' RACE reads with MiXCR, one entry per CDR3 protein. The table has fewer than 450,000 distinct CDR3 sequences, roughly 4.3% seen once. The TCR originated in a man aged 18 to 30 who received the YFV17D yellow fever vaccine. V and J are TRBV3-1 and TRBJ1-3, with a possible D match to TRBD1 (5 bases). Here the sequenced sample was PBMCs, taken 5 days after the yellow fever booster vaccination. The CDR3 reads CASSFTGQLSGNTIYF. The CDR3 bases are TGTGCCAGCAGCTTTACAGGACAACTCTCTGGAAACACCATATATTTT.